This T cell receptor (beta chain) comes out of a study of blood T cell repertoires in COVID-19. Study-wide context: In each case, the material was cDNA or gDNA derived from T cells, B-cell-depleted T cells, or PBMCs.

V lost 1 base and J 3 bases, leaving 6 bases between the germline ends. The CDR3 is 14 residues long. Germline CDR1 reads MNHNS; CDR2 reads SASEGT. Only in-frame clones appear in the TCRdb table, and some are missing; sequencing was by immunoSEQ multiplex PCR. The data show 330,000 or so clones, over 75% seen once. This clone is categorized as large. This sequence originates from a man in his thirties or forties who had recovered from COVID-19. The V gene is TRBV6-1, the J gene TRBJ2-2; maybe TRBD1 (6 bases). The sample consisted of PBMCs or T cells enriched from blood (not recorded which). CDR3 loop: CASSEGTDTGELFF. DNA for the CDR3: TGTGCCAGCAGTGAAGGGACAGACACCGGGGAGCTGTTTTTT.